This T cell receptor (beta chain) was sequenced in a study of blood T cell repertoires in COVID-19. Study at large: Whether acute or convalescent, the COVID-19 samples came from the United States, Italy and Spain. Sample material is recorded as cDNA or gDNA derived from T cells, B-cell-depleted T cells, or PBMCs.

The authors' processing: By means of reference gene primer amplification, nucleated cell counts were estimated. Clones were sequenced by immunoSEQ multiplex PCR, and TCRdb holds only the in-frame ones, with some missing. The V and J calls and clone size were taken over from that table, and D and trimming were inferred from the DNA. This sample has under 50,000 clones, with approximately 90% found just once. The clonotype originates from a man between 65 and 79 years old with active COVID-19. The sequencing sample was made of peripheral blood.

CDR3 bases: TGTGCCAGCAGCCGAAACAGGGAAGAGACCCAGTACTTC. Protein: CASSRNREETQYF. The V gene is TRBV7-3, the J gene TRBJ2-5; D is possibly TRBD1 (6 bases). With 5 bases removed from V and 3 bases from J, the gap between germline ends came to 10 bases. This CDR3 contains 13 residues. Germline V gene lookup returns CDR1 SGHTA and CDR2 FQGTGA.